This is a list of T cell receptor beta chains from one sample in a study of blood T cell repertoires in COVID-19. The data were produced by immunoSEQ multiplex PCR, yet TCRdb's version contains in-frame clones alone and is incomplete. The sample lists about 98,000 clones; roughly 89% were seen once. Specimen: peripheral blood. These receptor sequences come from a woman between 50 and 59 years old with COVID-19, enrolled during active disease. Both conserved end residues are part of each CDR3. D genes are given only for firm matches. Some rows mark clone size as missing; the rest say once, few, many or name a class of expanded clone.

j_call: TRBJ1-2; cdr3_length: 14; d_call: NA; clone_size: NA; v_call: TRBV5-6; cdr3_nt: TGTGCCAGCAGCTTAGGCAGGGGAAGATATGGCTACACCTTC; cdr3_aa: CASSLGRGRYGYTF
j_call: TRBJ2-5; cdr3_length: 15; d_call: NA; clone_size: NA; v_call: TRBV5-6; cdr3_nt: TGTGCCAGCAGCTTGGTGGCGGCCGTCCGAGAGACCCAGTACTTC; cdr3_aa: CASSLVAAVRETQYF
j_call: TRBJ2-7; cdr3_length: 16; d_call: NA; clone_size: NA; v_call: TRBV15; cdr3_nt: TGTGCCACCAGCAGACCTACGGGACGGGGGACCTACGAGCAGTACTTC; cdr3_aa: CATSRPTGRGTYEQYF
j_call: TRBJ1-2; cdr3_length: 13; d_call: NA; clone_size: NA; v_call: TRBV19; cdr3_nt: TGTGCCAGTGGAGCAGGGAGGTTCTATGGCTACACCTTC; cdr3_aa: CASGAGRFYGYTF
j_call: TRBJ1-6; cdr3_length: 18; d_call: TRBD1; clone_size: NA; v_call: TRBV3-1/TRBV3-2; cdr3_nt: TGTGCCAGCAGCCACGACATGATGGGGGACAGAACTAATTCACCCCTCCACTTT; cdr3_aa: CASSHDMMGDRTNSPLHF
j_call: TRBJ1-1; cdr3_length: 17; d_call: TRBD1; clone_size: NA; v_call: TRBV5-4; cdr3_nt: TGTGCCAGCAGCTTGGGACTGATGGGACAGGGGGACACTGAAGCTTTCTTT; cdr3_aa: CASSLGLMGQGDTEAFF
j_call: TRBJ1-1; cdr3_length: 15; d_call: TRBD1; clone_size: NA; v_call: TRBV29-1; cdr3_nt: TGCAGCGTTGAGGGGACAGGGGGTAGGAACACTGAAGCTTTCTTT; cdr3_aa: CSVEGTGGRNTEAFF
j_call: TRBJ1-5; cdr3_length: 16; d_call: NA; clone_size: NA; v_call: TRBV4-1; cdr3_nt: TGCGCCAGCAGCCAAGATACATGGTACGTGGATCAGCCCCAGCATTTT; cdr3_aa: CASSQDTWYVDQPQHF
j_call: TRBJ1-1; cdr3_length: 13; d_call: NA; clone_size: NA; v_call: TRBV7-2; cdr3_nt: TGTGCCAGCAGCTTCCCGGTAAACACTGAAGCTTTCTTT; cdr3_aa: CASSFPVNTEAFF
j_call: TRBJ1-3; cdr3_length: 13; d_call: NA; clone_size: few; v_call: TRBV13; cdr3_nt: TGTGCCAGCAGCTTAAGTCTCCGGAACACCATATATTTT; cdr3_aa: CASSLSLRNTIYF
j_call: TRBJ2-3; cdr3_length: 18; d_call: TRBD2; clone_size: NA; v_call: TRBV5-1; cdr3_nt: TGCGCCAGCAGCTTCCCCCGGGGTAGCGGGGGGTGGGAGGATACGCAGTATTTT; cdr3_aa: CASSFPRGSGGWEDTQYF
j_call: TRBJ1-2; cdr3_length: 12; d_call: NA; clone_size: NA; v_call: TRBV28; cdr3_nt: TGTGCCAGCAGTGCCGACAGCTATGGCTACACCTTC; cdr3_aa: CASSADSYGYTF
j_call: TRBJ2-3; cdr3_length: 12; d_call: NA; clone_size: NA; v_call: TRBV5-4; cdr3_nt: TGTGCCAGCAGCTTGGGCCCTAATACGCAGTATTTT; cdr3_aa: CASSLGPNTQYF
j_call: TRBJ1-5; cdr3_length: 15; d_call: NA; clone_size: NA; v_call: TRBV28; cdr3_nt: TGTGCCAGCAGGGGGGGGGACACTAGCAATCAGCCCCAGCATTTT; cdr3_aa: CASRGGDTSNQPQHF
j_call: TRBJ2-7; cdr3_length: 15; d_call: NA; clone_size: NA; v_call: TRBV11-3; cdr3_nt: TGTGCCAGCAGCCTTGCGGGTATACCCTACCTCGAGCAGTACTTC; cdr3_aa: CASSLAGIPYLEQYF
j_call: TRBJ1-6; cdr3_length: 16; d_call: NA; clone_size: NA; v_call: TRBV5-1; cdr3_nt: TGCGCCAGCAGCTTGGCCGCGGGAATGGATAATTCACCCCTCCACTTT; cdr3_aa: CASSLAAGMDNSPLHF
j_call: TRBJ2-1; cdr3_length: 13; d_call: NA; clone_size: NA; v_call: TRBV5-4; cdr3_nt: TGTGCCACAACGGGAAAACCGATCAATGAGCAGTTCTTC; cdr3_aa: CATTGKPINEQFF
j_call: TRBJ1-5; cdr3_length: 13; d_call: NA; clone_size: NA; v_call: TRBV11-2; cdr3_nt: TGTGCCAGCAGCTTGGGGGCAAATCAGCCCCAGCATTTT; cdr3_aa: CASSLGANQPQHF
j_call: TRBJ1-1; cdr3_length: 17; d_call: NA; clone_size: NA; v_call: TRBV30; cdr3_nt: TGTGCCTGGAGTTACGCTCCACGTTGGGCAATATTTCAGATGGCTTTCTTT; cdr3_aa: CAWSYAPRWAIFQMAFF
j_call: TRBJ1-2; cdr3_length: 14; d_call: TRBD1; clone_size: NA; v_call: TRBV2; cdr3_nt: TGTGCCAGCAGGGGGACAGGGGGCGCCTATGGCTACACCTTC; cdr3_aa: CASRGTGGAYGYTF
j_call: TRBJ1-1; cdr3_length: 18; d_call: NA; clone_size: NA; v_call: TRBV14; cdr3_nt: TGTGCCAGCAGCCAAGCCCCCCTGGGGCCAGGGGTGAACACTGAAGCTTTCTTT; cdr3_aa: CASSQAPLGPGVNTEAFF
j_call: TRBJ2-1; cdr3_length: 15; d_call: NA; clone_size: NA; v_call: TRBV24-1; cdr3_nt: TGTGCCACCAGTGATTTGCCTCCCCCTTTCAATGAGCAGTTCTTC; cdr3_aa: CATSDLPPPFNEQFF
j_call: TRBJ1-2; cdr3_length: 13; d_call: TRBD1; clone_size: NA; v_call: TRBV5-6; cdr3_nt: TGTGCCAGCAGCTCTACAGGGGGACGAGGCTACACCTTC; cdr3_aa: CASSSTGGRGYTF
j_call: TRBJ1-2; cdr3_length: 14; d_call: NA; clone_size: NA; v_call: TRBV30; cdr3_nt: TGTGCCTGGAGTGTAACAGGGCAAGGCTATGGCTACACCTTC; cdr3_aa: CAWSVTGQGYGYTF
j_call: TRBJ1-2; cdr3_length: 12; d_call: TRBD1; clone_size: NA; v_call: TRBV6-5; cdr3_nt: TGTGCCAGCAGTCCAGGGGGAGATGGCTACACCTTC; cdr3_aa: CASSPGGDGYTF
j_call: TRBJ1-2; cdr3_length: 13; d_call: NA; clone_size: NA; v_call: TRBV9; cdr3_nt: TGTGCCAGCACCCCCGGACACCTAGGGGGCTACACCTTC; cdr3_aa: CASTPGHLGGYTF
j_call: TRBJ2-7; cdr3_length: 14; d_call: TRBD2; clone_size: NA; v_call: TRBV11-2; cdr3_nt: TGTGCCAGCTCGTTAGCGGGGCTTCCCTACGAGCAGTACTTC; cdr3_aa: CASSLAGLPYEQYF